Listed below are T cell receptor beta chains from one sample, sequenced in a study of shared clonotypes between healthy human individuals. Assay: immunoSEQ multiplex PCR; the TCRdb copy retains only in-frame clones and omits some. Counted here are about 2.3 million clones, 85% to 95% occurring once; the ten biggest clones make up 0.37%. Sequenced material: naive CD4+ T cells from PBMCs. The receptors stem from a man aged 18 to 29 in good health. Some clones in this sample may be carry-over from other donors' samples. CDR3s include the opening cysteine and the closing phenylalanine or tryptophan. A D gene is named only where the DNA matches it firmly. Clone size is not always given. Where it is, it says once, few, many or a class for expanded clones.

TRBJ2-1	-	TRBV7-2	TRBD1	TGTGCCAGCAGCCAGGACAGGGGGAGGAATGAGCAGTTCTTC	CASSQDRGRNEQFF
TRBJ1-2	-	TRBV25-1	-	TGTGCCAGCAGTGCTCCGGGACAACCCAGCTATGGCTACACCTTC	CASSAPGQPSYGYTF
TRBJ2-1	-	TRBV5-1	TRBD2	TGCGCCAGTCATACCGGGACTAGCGGGAGCTACAATGAGCAGTTCTTC	CASHTGTSGSYNEQFF
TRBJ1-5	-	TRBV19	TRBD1	TGTGCCAGTAGTAGGGTAGTGACAGGGGGGAACCAGCCCCAGCATTTT	CASSRVVTGGNQPQHF
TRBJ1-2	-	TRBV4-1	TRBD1	TGCGCCAGCAGCCGTTTACCGGGACAGGCGGTGGTAGGAGGCTACACCTTC	CASSRLPGQAVVGGYTF
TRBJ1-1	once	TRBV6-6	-	TGTGCCAGCAGTCCAGGTAGAACTGAAGCTTTCTTT	CASSPGRTEAFF
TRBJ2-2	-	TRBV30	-	TGTGCCTGGAGTGTATTAACCCCCGGCGGGGAGCTGTTTTTT	CAWSVLTPGGELFF
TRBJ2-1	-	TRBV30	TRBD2	TGTGCCTGGATGGCGGGGGCCGGGCGGGAGGTGTACAATGAGCAGTTCTTC	CAWMAGAGREVYNEQFF
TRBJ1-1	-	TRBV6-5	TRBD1	TGTGCCAGCAGCTCAATGACAGGGACCACTGAAGCTTTCTTT	CASSSMTGTTEAFF
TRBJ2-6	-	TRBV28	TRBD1	TGTGCCAGCACCCCCGGGACAGGGGGTAATGGGGCCAACGTCCTGACTTTC	CASTPGTGGNGANVLTF
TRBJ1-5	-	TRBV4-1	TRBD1	TGCGCCAGCAGACGAACAGGGGGCCTGGGTCAGCCCCAGCATTTT	CASRRTGGLGQPQHF
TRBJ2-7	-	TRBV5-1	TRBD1	TGCGCCAGCAGCTCCACAGGGGGCCAGCTCTACGAGCAGTACTTC	CASSSTGGQLYEQYF
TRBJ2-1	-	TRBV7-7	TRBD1	TGTGCCAGCAGCCCCACATCCGGGACAGGCAACTACAATGAGCAGTTCTTC	CASSPTSGTGNYNEQFF
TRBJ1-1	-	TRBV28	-	TGTGCCAGCAGTTCTCCATCCGGTGAAGCTTTCTTT	CASSSPSGEAFF
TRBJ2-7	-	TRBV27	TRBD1	TGTGCCAGCAGTTTGAGATTCTCACAGGGGGGATACGAGCAGTACTTC	CASSLRFSQGGYEQYF
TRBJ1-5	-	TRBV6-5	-	TGTGCCAGCAGTCAACAGGGCACCCAGCCCCAGCATTTT	CASSQQGTQPQHF
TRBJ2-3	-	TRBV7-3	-	TGTGCCAGCAGCTCCCGCGGACAGTCCACAGATACGCAGTATTTT	CASSSRGQSTDTQYF
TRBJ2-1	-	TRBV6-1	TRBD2	TGTGCCAGCACCCCCGGACTAGCGGGAGATGAGCAGTTCTTC	CASTPGLAGDEQFF
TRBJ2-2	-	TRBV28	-	TGTGCCAGCAGCCCCGCGGGACCCGATTTGTCCCCCACCGGGGAGCTGTTTTTT	CASSPAGPDLSPTGELFF
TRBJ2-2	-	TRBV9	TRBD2	TGTGCCAGCAGCGTAATAGCGGGAGGGTCCGGGGAGCTGTTTTTT	CASSVIAGGSGELFF
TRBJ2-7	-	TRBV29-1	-	TGCAGCGCCGGAGAGGGGCCAGGGGACGAGCAGTACTTC	CSAGEGPGDEQYF
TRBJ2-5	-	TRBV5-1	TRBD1	TGCGCCAGCAGCCCGTCGGGACAGGGAGAGACCCAGTACTTC	CASSPSGQGETQYF
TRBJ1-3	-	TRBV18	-	TGTGCCAGCTCAACAGGGACGGCCATCTCTGGAAACACCATATATTTT	CASSTGTAISGNTIYF
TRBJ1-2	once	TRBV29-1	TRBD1	TGCAGCGTTCTTGGGGACAGGGGGACCGCTGGCTACACCTTC	CSVLGDRGTAGYTF
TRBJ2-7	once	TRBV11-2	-	TGTGCCAGCAGCTTAAGCCCAGACAGACCCAACGAGCAGTACTTC	CASSLSPDRPNEQYF
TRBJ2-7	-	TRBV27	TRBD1	TGTGCCAGCAGTTTTGGGCCCCCGGGACAGACCTACGAGCAGTACTTC	CASSFGPPGQTYEQYF
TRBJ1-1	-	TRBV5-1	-	TGCGCCAGCAGCTTGGCGGTATCCGCGGGCAGTGAAGCTTTCTTT	CASSLAVSAGSEAFF
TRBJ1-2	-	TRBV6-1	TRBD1	TGTGCCAGCAGACCGAGACAGGGTCTTGGCTACACCTTC	CASRPRQGLGYTF
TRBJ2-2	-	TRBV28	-	TGTGCCAGCAGGCTGGGGACCCCCGCTAGCCGATACCGGGAGCTGTTTTTT	CASRLGTPASRYRELFF
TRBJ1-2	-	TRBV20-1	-	TGCAGTGCGGAGGGGACGTATGGCTACACCTTC	CSAEGTYGYTF
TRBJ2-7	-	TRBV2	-	TGTGCCAGCAACCGCGATATCGGGGATTCCTACGAGCAGTACTTC	CASNRDIGDSYEQYF
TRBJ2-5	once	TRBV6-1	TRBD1	TGTGCCAGCAGTGAAATGGGACAGAGCAACAAGCAGTACTTC	CASSEMGQSNKQYF
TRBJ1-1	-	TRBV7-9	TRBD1	TGTGCCAGCAGCTTAGTCCAGGGGGAGTCTGAAGCTTTCTTT	CASSLVQGESEAFF
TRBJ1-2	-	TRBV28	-	TGTGCCAGCAGTTTCAATGGCTACACCTTC	CASSFNGYTF
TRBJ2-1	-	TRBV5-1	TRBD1	TGCGCCAGCAGCTTGGAGGGACAGGGGGTGATGTTCTTC	CASSLEGQGVMFF
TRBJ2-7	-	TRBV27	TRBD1	TGTGCCAGCAGTAAAAAAACAGGGGGCGTCTACGAGCAGTACTTC	CASSKKTGGVYEQYF
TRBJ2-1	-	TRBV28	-	TGTGCCAGCAGCCCCTCCTACAATGAGCAGTTCTTC	CASSPSYNEQFF
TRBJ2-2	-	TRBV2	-	TGTGCCAGCAGATATGCCGGGGAGCTGTTTTTT	CASRYAGELFF
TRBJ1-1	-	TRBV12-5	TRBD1	TGTGCTAGTGGTTCAAAAGCCGGGACAGCTACGCTCAAAGCTTTCTTT	CASGSKAGTATLKAFF
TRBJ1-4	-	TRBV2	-	TGTGCCAGCCTCGTTTCCAGGAGCAGTGAAAAACTGTTTTTT	CASLVSRSSEKLFF
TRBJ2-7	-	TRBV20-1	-	TGCAGCGCTCTTGATTACGAGCAGTACTTC	CSALDYEQYF
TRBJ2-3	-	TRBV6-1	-	TGTGCCAGCAGTGAAGGGCAGGGGACAGATACGCAGTATTTT	CASSEGQGTDTQYF
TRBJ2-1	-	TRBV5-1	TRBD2	TGCGCCAGCAGCTTGCCCGCTAGCGGGAGGTCTGAGCAGTTCTTC	CASSLPASGRSEQFF
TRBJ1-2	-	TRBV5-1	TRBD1	TGCGCCAGCAGCCCTCAGGGGGGGACAGGCTATGGCTACACCTTC	CASSPQGGTGYGYTF
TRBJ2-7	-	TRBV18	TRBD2	TGTGCCAGCTCAAAGATAGCGGGAGGGACCTACGAGCAGTACTTC	CASSKIAGGTYEQYF
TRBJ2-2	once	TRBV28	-	TGTGCCAGCAGACAACGGGTGTACCGGAAGAACACCGGGGAGCTGTTTTTT	CASRQRVYRKNTGELFF
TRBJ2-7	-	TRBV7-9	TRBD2	TGTGCCAGCACCCGACCGACTAGCGGCTCCTACGAGCAGTACTTC	CASTRPTSGSYEQYF
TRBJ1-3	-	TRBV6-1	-	TGTGCCAGCAGTGAAGGAGCGGGGCTGGGAAACACCATATATTTT	CASSEGAGLGNTIYF
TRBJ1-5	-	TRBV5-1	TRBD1	TGCGCCAGCAGCTTGGGTCAGGGGGCCGGGCAGCCCCAGCATTTT	CASSLGQGAGQPQHF
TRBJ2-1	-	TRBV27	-	TGTGCCAGCAGTTTAAACCCCTCCTACAATGAGCAGTTCTTC	CASSLNPSYNEQFF
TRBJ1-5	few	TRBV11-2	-	TGTGCCAGCAGCTTAGGGTCTAGGCAGCCCCAGCATTTT	CASSLGSRQPQHF